A single sample is the source of the 15 T cell receptor beta chains below, sequenced in a study of vaccination and CD4 T cells after COVID-19. Once obtained from cultured CD4+ T cells, the DNA was sequenced using the Oncomine TCR Beta short-read assay. MiXCR was run by TCRdb on the PCR reads, yielding one entry per CDR3 protein. The data hold about 12,000 distinct CDR3 sequences, with roughly 70% observed a single time. No antigen has been assigned to these receptors. Treatment here: 10-day PBMC culture with coronavirus spike peptide pools or control peptides (ViraFEST assay). Sequencing was carried out using CD4+ T cells from blood, cultured in vitro. Receptor source: a human donor who had recovered from COVID-19.

The CDR3 here is CSARDNQGVNEQFF. CDR3 nucleotides: TGCAGTGCTAGAGATAACCAGGGGGTAAATGAGCAGTTCTTC. V usage is TRBV20-1 and J usage is TRBJ2-1, with 7 bases lining up with TRBD1. The V and J ends lost 0 bases and 7 bases, in that order; junction bases with no gene match: 6. The germline V gene encodes CDR1 DFQATT and CDR2 SNEGSKA (reference sequence). The CDR3 loop spans 14 amino acids.

This clonotype was counted only a few times. The chain joins TRBV30 to TRBJ1-5; D unresolved. Germline assignment: CDR1 GTSNPN and CDR2 SVGIG (reference sequence). This CDR3 is built from 15 residues. Trimming took off 4 bases at V and 2 bases at J, with 15 bases between the two ends. This CDR3 reads CAWNKKEAGNQPQHF. The CDR3 coding sequence is TGTGCCTGGAACAAGAAGGAGGCGGGCAATCAGCCCCAGCATTTT.

This clonotype was detected a few times. CDR3 region: CASSPGTGGNQPQHF. CDR3 coding DNA: TGTGCCAGCAGCCCCGGGACAGGGGGCAATCAGCCCCAGCATTTT. The chain combines TRBV7-2 with TRBJ1-5, with TRBD1 identical over 10 bases. This CDR3 region has 15 residues. V lost 5 bases and J lost 2; bases outside the gene matches: 3. Germline V lookup: CDR1 SGHTA, CDR2 FQGNSA.

The rearrangement uses TRBV28 and TRBJ2-7, with D possibly matching TRBD2 (6 bases). The V end was cut by 3 bases, the J end by 1 base, with 13 bases between. The CDR3 has 15 residues. Per germline, CDR1 MDHEN and CDR2 SYDVKM. This chain's CDR3 is CASSLGGVGSYEQYF. The CDR3 bases are TGTGCCAGCAGTTTGGGGGGAGTGGGGTCCTACGAGCAGTACTTC.

The chain uses TRBV7-6 and TRBJ1-4; possible D gene TRBD1, 5 bases. V was cut by 5 bases and J by 10 bases, with 17 bases left in between. The length of the CDR3 is 14 residues. CDR1 SGHVS and CDR2 FNYEAQ come from the germline V gene. In nucleotides, the CDR3 is TGTGCCAGCAGCCCCGACGGGGGGAAGGCAAAACTGTTTTTT. It encodes CASSPDGGKAKLFF.

The chain couples TRBV11-2 to TRBJ1-2; D not certain. Germline CDR1 reads SGHAT; CDR2 reads FQNNGV. V lost 1 base, J lost 3 bases, and 12 bases lay in between. The CDR3 contains 15 residues. CDR3 nucleotide sequence: TGTGCCAGCAGCTTAGGACGCGGGCCACACTATGGCTACACCTTC. Amino acids: CASSLGRGPHYGYTF.

This rearrangement joins TRBV20-1 to TRBJ1-2; D might be TRBD1 (6 bases). Germline V gives CDR1 DFQATT, CDR2 SNEGSKA (reference sequence). This CDR3 comprises 14 residues. Trimming cost V 0 bases and J 4 bases, with 12 bases left between them. In DNA, the CDR3 is TGCAGTGCTAGAGACCCTAGGACAGTCTATGGCTACACCTTC. Its translation: CSARDPRTVYGYTF.

The chain uses TRBV19 and TRBJ2-7; D remains ambiguous. Trimming pared 4 bases from V and 3 bases from J, leaving 4 bases between. In germline, CDR1 is LNHDA, CDR2 SQIVND (reference sequence). The CDR3 length is 11 residues. The CDR3 bases are TGTGCCAGTAGTAATTACTACGAGCAGTACTTC. Translated, it gives CASSNYYEQYF.

Concerning this clonotype: The germline gene is not matched at one end of the junction; a read error may be the cause. The chain has TRBV27 and TRBJ2-5, with D possibly being TRBD2 (6 bases). The CDR3 length is 14 residues. Germline CDR1 reads MNHEY; CDR2 reads SMNVEV (reference sequence). Here the CDR3 DNA reads TGTGCCAGCTTCCAAACCGGGAGCAAGGAGACCCAGTACTTT. Protein product: CASFQTGSKETQYF.

The chain links TRBV7-2 to TRBJ2-7; TRBD1 aligns across 9 bases. V shed 4 bases, J shed 3 bases, and the junction held 4 bases outside the gene matches. The V gene's germline CDR1 is SGHTA and CDR2 FQGNSA. CDR3 length equals 14 residues. CDR3 in amino acids: CASSSQTGGYEQYF. The CDR3 region has the DNA TGTGCCAGCAGCTCACAGACAGGGGGCTACGAGCAGTACTTC. Full variable domain (rest looked up from reference TRBV7-2 and TRBJ2-7): GAGVSQSPSNKVTEKGKDVELRCDPISGHTALYWYRQSLGQGLEFLIYFQGNSAPDKSGLPSDRFSAERTGGSVSTLTIQRTQQEDSAVYLCASSSQTGGYEQYFGPGTRLTVT.

J is TRBJ2-7 and V is TRBV5-1; TRBD1 matches 12 bases. CDR1 is SGHRS, CDR2 YFSETQ, per germline. CDR3 length: 15 amino acids. The V segment lost 4 bases and the J segment 3 bases; nucleotides outside the gene matches: 5. CDR3 in amino acids: CASSVGTGGFYEQYF. The DNA for the CDR3 is TGCGCCAGCAGCGTCGGGACAGGGGGCTTCTACGAGCAGTACTTC.

V is TRBV4-1 and J is TRBJ1-2, with TRBD1 identical over 10 bases. Germline CDR1 reads MGHRA; CDR2 reads YSYEKL. With 4 bases clipped from V and 2 bases from J, the junction kept 4 bases outside the gene matches. The CDR3 is 15 residues long. The CDR3 DNA is TGCGCCAGCAGCCTTCCGGGACAGGGGAACTATGGCTACACCTTC. It is translated as CASSLPGQGNYGYTF.

This clonotype appeared once. The V call is TRBV20-1, the J call TRBJ2-1; D perhaps matches TRBD1 (6 bases). Trimming took off 5 bases at V and 5 bases at J, with 16 bases between the two ends. Germline CDR1 reads DFQATT; CDR2 reads SNEGSKA (reference sequence). This CDR3 has 14 amino acids. The CDR3 protein is CSAGRQTGHNEQFF. In DNA, the CDR3 is TGCAGTGCTGGCCGACAGACAGGACACAATGAGCAGTTCTTC.

The V and J genes are TRBV4-1 and TRBJ2-7, with TRBD2 matching 9 bases. CDR3 size: 16 residues. With V trimmed by 4 bases and J by 0 bases, 7 bases remained unmatched. CDR1 is MGHRA and CDR2 is YSYEKL in the germline V gene. CDR3 region: CASSRQPSGTSYEQYF. DNA for the CDR3: TGCGCCAGCAGCCGACAGCCTAGCGGGACCTCCTACGAGCAGTACTTC.

The chain has TRBV7-6 and TRBJ2-7; TRBD2 matches at 7 bases. The CDR3 length is 12 residues. With V trimmed by 3 bases and J by 9 bases, 5 bases remained unmatched. CDR1 and CDR2 (germline): SGHVS, FNYEAQ. This CDR3 reads CASSFPGGGQYF. CDR3 nucleotide sequence: TGTGCCAGCAGCTTCCCCGGCGGGGGGCAGTACTTC.